This is a list of T cell receptor beta chains from one sample in a study of CD8+ T cells in alopecia areata. Clones were read by immunoSEQ multiplex PCR, and TCRdb kept only the in-frame ones, dropping some. The data contain fewer than 250,000 clones, 30% to 40% of them singletons. The sequences come from CD4+ T cells sorted from blood, collected between weeks 30 and 35, from a patient treated with tofacitinib. The origin of the receptors is a human donor with alopecia areata. The CDR3 runs from the conserved cysteine through the conserved F or W. The D gene is left open where the match is weak. Size values are once, few and many counts, or a class for expanded clones, and some rows have none.

V: TRBV19; J: TRBJ1-2; D: .; size: few; CDR3: CASSYIYGYTF; DNA: TGTGCCAGTTCATACATCTATGGCTACACCTTC
V: TRBV9; J: TRBJ1-2; D: .; size: .; CDR3: CASSVGRSRLYGYTF; DNA: TGTGCCAGCAGCGTAGGTCGTAGCCGACTCTATGGCTACACCTTC
V: TRBV9; J: TRBJ1-1; D: TRBD1; size: .; CDR3: CASSATTGAGTEAFF; DNA: TGTGCCAGCAGCGCAACGACAGGGGCGGGCACTGAAGCTTTCTTT
V: TRBV7-6; J: TRBJ2-7; D: .; size: once; CDR3: CASSSRRSYEQYF; DNA: TGTGCCAGCAGCTCCCGGAGGTCCTACGAGCAGTACTTC
V: TRBV7-9; J: TRBJ1-1; D: TRBD1; size: .; CDR3: CASTQDRGITEAFF; DNA: TGTGCCAGCACCCAGGACAGGGGGATTACTGAAGCTTTCTTT
V: TRBV29-1; J: TRBJ1-2; D: .; size: .; CDR3: CSVGRDFGSTGYTF; DNA: TGCAGCGTTGGGAGGGACTTCGGTTCAACTGGCTACACCTTC
V: TRBV2; J: TRBJ1-1; D: TRBD1; size: few; CDR3: CASRGQAYFNTEAFF; DNA: TGTGCCAGCAGGGGACAGGCCTACTTTAACACTGAAGCTTTCTTT
V: TRBV15; J: TRBJ2-7; D: TRBD1; size: .; CDR3: CATSRDWDRASYEQYF; DNA: TGTGCCACCAGCAGAGATTGGGACAGGGCGTCCTACGAGCAGTACTTC
V: TRBV7-2; J: TRBJ1-2; D: TRBD1; size: .; CDR3: CASSLEQGGNYGYTF; DNA: TGTGCCAGCAGCTTAGAACAGGGGGGAAACTATGGCTACACCTTC
V: TRBV4-1; J: TRBJ2-7; D: .; size: .; CDR3: CASSPNLNRPSFPYEQYF; DNA: TGCGCCAGCAGCCCCAACTTAAACCGCCCTTCGTTCCCCTACGAGCAGTACTTC
V: TRBV9; J: TRBJ1-6; D: TRBD1; size: .; CDR3: CASSPTGQGGYNSPLHF; DNA: TGTGCCAGCAGCCCCACCGGACAGGGGGGGTATAATTCACCCCTCCACTTT
V: TRBV5-1; J: TRBJ2-6; D: .; size: .; CDR3: CASSADTGRPGANVLTF; DNA: TGCGCCAGCAGCGCTGATACAGGAAGACCTGGGGCCAACGTCCTGACTTTC
V: TRBV29-1; J: TRBJ1-1; D: .; size: few; CDR3: CSVARPLNTEAFF; DNA: TGCAGCGTCGCGAGGCCCCTGAACACTGAAGCTTTCTTT
V: TRBV27; J: TRBJ2-7; D: .; size: few; CDR3: CASGSDRFLSEQYF; DNA: TGTGCCAGCGGATCGGACAGATTCCTATCCGAGCAGTACTTC
V: TRBV7-3; J: TRBJ2-3; D: TRBD2; size: .; CDR3: CASSPRAGGPADTQYF; DNA: TGTGCCAGCAGCCCCCGGGCGGGAGGGCCGGCAGATACGCAGTATTTT
V: TRBV30; J: TRBJ2-3; D: .; size: .; CDR3: CAWWDVASTDTQYF; DNA: TGTGCCTGGTGGGACGTGGCTAGCACAGATACGCAGTATTTT
V: TRBV14; J: TRBJ1-1; D: .; size: few; CDR3: CASSRTNIGTEAFF; DNA: TGTGCCAGCAGCCGCACAAACATCGGGACTGAAGCTTTCTTT
V: TRBV29-1; J: TRBJ1-5; D: .; size: .; CDR3: CSVAPAVDQPQHF; DNA: TGCAGCGTTGCGCCGGCAGTCGATCAGCCCCAGCATTTT
V: TRBV4-1; J: TRBJ1-2; D: .; size: few; CDR3: CASSHNSRGVEDGYTF; DNA: TGCGCCAGCAGCCACAACTCCAGGGGTGTGGAGGATGGCTACACCTTC
V: TRBV30; J: TRBJ1-2; D: .; size: few; CDR3: CAWSVLGGHYGYTF; DNA: TGTGCCTGGAGTGTACTGGGGGGCCACTATGGCTACACCTTC
V: TRBV7-2; J: TRBJ2-3; D: TRBD2; size: .; CDR3: CASSLDSGGRTQYF; DNA: TGTGCCAGCAGCCTAGATTCGGGGGGGAGGACGCAGTATTTT
V: TRBV4-1; J: TRBJ2-1; D: TRBD2; size: few; CDR3: CASSPGTIAHISYNEQFF; DNA: TGCGCCAGCAGCCCTGGGACTATCGCCCACATATCCTACAATGAGCAGTTCTTC
V: TRBV15; J: TRBJ2-1; D: .; size: .; CDR3: CATSRDGAVLNEQFF; DNA: TGTGCCACCAGCAGAGATGGCGCAGTCCTCAATGAGCAGTTCTTC
V: TRBV7-2; J: TRBJ2-2; D: TRBD1; size: few; CDR3: CASSQDRGHTGELFF; DNA: TGTGCCAGCAGCCAGGACAGGGGACACACCGGGGAGCTGTTTTTT
V: TRBV30; J: TRBJ1-2; D: TRBD1; size: once; CDR3: CAWSTGTGVPYGYTF; DNA: TGTGCCTGGTCTACCGGGACAGGGGTCCCCTATGGCTACACCTTC
V: TRBV5-1; J: TRBJ2-1; D: .; size: .; CDR3: CASSRTGYGNEQFF; DNA: TGCGCCAGCAGCCGGACGGGATACGGGAATGAGCAGTTCTTC